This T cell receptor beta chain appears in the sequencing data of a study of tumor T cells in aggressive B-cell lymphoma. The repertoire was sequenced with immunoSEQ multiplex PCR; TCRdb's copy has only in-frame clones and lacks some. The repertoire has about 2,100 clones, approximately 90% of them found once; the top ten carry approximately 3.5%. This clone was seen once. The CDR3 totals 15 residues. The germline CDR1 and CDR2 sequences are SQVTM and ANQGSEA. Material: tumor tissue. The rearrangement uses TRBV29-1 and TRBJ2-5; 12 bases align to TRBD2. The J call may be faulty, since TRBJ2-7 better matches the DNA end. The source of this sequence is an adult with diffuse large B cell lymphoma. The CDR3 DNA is TGCAGCGTTGGGCCTAGCGGGAGGGCGTCCTACGAGCAGTACTTC. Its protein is CSVGPSGRASYEQYF.